This TCR beta chain stems from a study of shared clonotypes between healthy human individuals (dated by TCRdb to about 2020). For the wider study: The cohort comprised a couple of women and a few men aged 18 to 49 years. To estimate repertoire size and how much clonotype sharing occurs between individuals, the study deeply sequenced the blood TCR repertoires of several healthy adults. For each donor, CD4 naive and CD4 memory were each given three plates, CD8 naive was given two plates, and CD8 memory was given one plate. Leukapheresis yielded between about 0.94 and 8.9 billion PBMCs per donor. Libraries were prepared and TCR repertoires were sequenced by different laboratories using diverse techniques, in order to increase sequencing depth and limit assay-specific biases. The paper's findings and limits, for the study overall: Rarefaction of sorted-subset datasets indicated incomplete sequencing despite the large sequencing depth. Larger estimated clonotype richness was generally found for naive subsets than for memory subsets. Roughly 5.2% of naive CD4, 3.5% of naive CD8, about 2.4% of memory CD4, and 0.35% to 0.5% of memory CD8 clonotypes were shared across several donors. Sampling was limited to blood, and TCR repertoires in tissue likely differ from TCR repertoires in blood. Higher generation probabilities were observed for clonotypes shared by all four sorted-subset donors than for non-shared clonotypes. Pairwise subsampling led to the expectation that sequencing depth would affect the degree of clonotype sharing among donors. The genetic and exposure-history diversity represented was limited by the small number of donors.

Using the deep immunoSEQ assay, multiplex PCR amplified TCR CDR3 regions from genomic DNA. Extracted genomic DNA from each cell subset was distributed evenly across all wells of several immunoSEQ 96-well plates, and each plate was treated as a replicate. Each replicate PCR for sorted subsets received around 210 ng genomic DNA, equal to roughly 30,000 T cell genomes. Purified libraries were quantified with a Qubit 3.0 fluorometer, sized on a Bioanalyzer 2100, and re-quantified with the KAPA Library Quantification kit. Every immunoSEQ 96-well plate was sequenced on a dedicated single-read 150-cycle Illumina NextSeq 550 flow cell. On the study's bioinformatics: Because only junctional sequences without quality scores were contained in the immunoSEQ output, filtering matching that applied to full-length reads could not be performed. To assign V/J genes and CDR3, sequences were annotated against IMGT germline references using PyIR, a Python wrapper for IgBLAST v1.9. Reads with weak V/J assignments (E-value above 1e-6), missing CDR3, stop codons, out-of-frame junctions, or ambiguous translated residues were removed. V3J clonotypes were defined as sequences sharing an identical inferred V gene, J gene, and CDR3 amino acid sequence. The percentage overlap between two repertoires was calculated by dividing the number of shared unique clonotypes by the size of the smaller repertoire. Repertoire richness was assessed with RTK rarefaction, the Chao1 estimator, and Recon v2.1 estimates of unobserved clonotypes. Generation probabilities were computed with OLGA for all TCRbeta clonotypes obtained by the gDNA method from a handful of donors. Imported from immuneACCESS, the table was reduced by TCRdb to in-frame sequences with V and J called. These copies leave out some clones; in studies compared against another copy, an unresolved V gene accounts for under half, and the cause of the remainder is not known. Clone size and V and J calls were adopted from that table, with D and trimming inferred from the DNA. The sample includes about 2 million clones, with about 94% observed a single time. In total, the top ten clones hold about 1.1% of the sample.

At the junction V is shortened by 4 bases and J by 0 bases; bases outside the gene matches: 8. Measured from the cysteine to the phenylalanine, the CDR3 is 16 residues long. The entry retains the CDR3 DNA only, 48 bases that are in frame from base 1. CDR1 and CDR2 (SGHRS, YFSETQ) derive from the germline V gene. CD8 naive samples were obtained by positive selection for CCR7 among CD45RO-negative cells, yielding a CD45RA+CCR7+ population from which TemRA cells were excluded. Healthy HIV-negative adults with no recently reported acute infections or vaccinations were included as donors. All donors were Caucasian adults living in Nashville, Tennessee, USA. Blood was obtained by leukapheresis, after which PBMCs were separated by Ficoll-Histopaque density gradient centrifugation and cryopreserved in liquid nitrogen vapor phase. Analytical flow cytometry was used to check the purity and quantity of each magnetically sorted T cell population. Genomic DNA was isolated from each sorted fraction and quantified by UV absorbance on a Nanodrop 2000c.

Comments on this clone: What antigen it recognizes has not been identified. Base qualities were left out, and no much larger clone turns up one base away.

The V and J genes are TRBV5-1 and TRBJ2-3, with 7 middle bases fitting TRBD2. The sequence was obtained from a man aged 18 to 30 in good health. Material: naive CD8+ T cells sorted from blood. According to the study, the label for this sample's cell subset or site signals: CD45RA+CCR7+. CDR3 reads: CASSVERGGSTDTQYF. The DNA sequence reads TGCGCCAGCAGCGTTGAGCGGGGAGGGAGCACAGATACGCAGTATTTT.